What follows are 27 T cell receptor beta chains derived from one specimen sequenced in a study of T-cell memory formation after mild COVID-19 (dated by TCRdb to the early 2020s). Receptors were amplified or captured by 5' RACE. The reads were generated on an Illumina NovaSeq 6000. The raw public data were reprocessed by TCRdb itself: fastp quality trimming at Q25, MiXCR clonotype calling, in-frame beta chains only. Under each unique CDR3 protein, matching rows form one entry showing the most common genes and DNA. The sample table records 500,000 to 650,000 distinct CDR3 sequences; approximately 21% of these occur just once. Jointly, the top ten make up 8.4% of the sample. The sample consisted of PBMCs or a T cell subset sorted from them (not recorded which). The receptors originated from an adult woman who had mild COVID-19 (a few samples of this study predate the infection). The sample titles of this study are shuffled in the database, so cell type and time point are left out; the donor was told from shared clones.

In its sample, this clonotype was seen many times. V gene TRBV2 combines with J gene TRBJ1-2; 8 bases match TRBD1. V shed 8 bases and J 3 bases; nucleotides not matched to a gene: 5. The CDR3 sequence is 13 residues long. The germline CDR1 and CDR2 sequences are SNHLY and FYNNEI. CDR3 loop: CASWRGQDYGYTF. CDR3 coding DNA: TGTGCCAGCTGGCGGGGACAGGACTATGGCTACACCTTC.

In nucleotides, the CDR3 is TGTGCCAGCAGCTTCAGGGGGCATGACACTGAAGCTTTCTTT. Translation gives CASSFRGHDTEAFF. The V and J genes are TRBV5-6 and TRBJ1-1; 8 bases line up with TRBD1. The junction had 3 bases not matched to a gene; V was cut back by 2 bases and J by 3 bases. The CDR3 has 14 residues. The germline gives CDR1 SGHDT, CDR2 YYEEEE.

This clonotype appeared a few times. The chain couples TRBV7-2 to TRBJ2-3; 7 bases are a match to TRBD2. Unmatched junction bases numbered 16, after V lost 5 bases and J lost 5 bases. Germline V gene sequence: CDR1 SGHTA, CDR2 FQGNSA. CDR3 length: 17 residues. The DNA of the CDR3 is TGTGCCAGCAGCCACATTAGAGCGGGATTACCGTTAGATACGCAGTATTTT. The encoded protein is CASSHIRAGLPLDTQYF.

In this sample, this clonotype turned up a few times. The chain carries TRBV29-1 and TRBJ2-2; possible D gene TRBD2, 5 bases. Germline CDR1 is SQVTM and CDR2 is ANQGSEA. The V gene lost 7 bases and the J gene lost 7 bases, with 13 bases spanning the gap. CDR3 size: 12 residues. CDR3 nucleotide sequence: TGCAGCGCCGTGAGGGTCAGCGGGGAGCTGTTTTTT. Amino acids: CSAVRVSGELFF.

This clonotype was observed many times. V is TRBV4-1 and J is TRBJ2-7, with 12 nucleotides matching TRBD2. CDR1 is MGHRA, CDR2 YSYEKL, per germline. The CDR3 has 14 residues. The V and J ends lost 5 bases and 4 bases, in that order; junction bases with no gene match: 3. The CDR3 bases are TGCGCCAGCAGCAGACTAGCGGGGGATTACGAGCAGTACTTC. This translates into CASSRLAGDYEQYF.

This chain links TRBV29-1 with TRBJ2-7; D is unresolved. V lost 3 bases and J lost 5, with 8 bases in between. In germline, CDR1 is SQVTM, CDR2 ANQGSEA. This CDR3 has 11 residues. CDR3 protein: CSVEGLHEQYF. Here the CDR3 DNA reads TGCAGCGTTGAGGGTCTACACGAGCAGTACTTC.

This sequence joins TRBV12-3 or TRBV12-4 and TRBJ2-7; D may be TRBD1 (6 bases). The CDR3 covers 15 residues. V lost 6 bases and J 2 bases, leaving 17 bases between the germline ends. This CDR3 is CASSPSGQLTYEQYF. CDR3 DNA: TGTGCCAGCAGCCCTAGTGGACAGTTAACCTACGAGCAGTACTTC.

In its sample, this clonotype was seen a few times. The J gene is TRBJ2-7, the V gene TRBV19; D is perhaps TRBD2 (6 bases). The CDR3 covers 15 residues. Per germline, CDR1 LNHDA and CDR2 SQIVND (reference sequence). Trimming shortened V by 4 bases and J by 5 bases, and 18 bases separated the two germline ends. The CDR3 DNA is TGTGCCAGTAGTACCATGGGACTGCCCCCCAACGAGCAGTACTTC. It translates to CASSTMGLPPNEQYF.

V and J are TRBV3-1 and TRBJ2-3; no clear D. CDR1 and CDR2 from the germline V gene are LGHDT and YNNKEL (reference sequence). The CDR3 has 13 residues. Trimming pared 1 base from V and 3 bases from J, leaving 5 bases between. In DNA form, the CDR3 reads TGTGCCAGCAGCCAAGTGTTGACAGATACGCAGTATTTT. It codes for CASSQVLTDTQYF.

This clonotype was seen a handful of times. The rearrangement joins TRBV5-1 to TRBJ2-7, with 7 bases identical to TRBD2. The CDR3 sequence is 15 residues long. From germline, CDR1 is SGHRS and CDR2 YFSETQ. Trimming took 4 bases from V and 3 from J; bases not matched to a gene: 10. CDR3 sequence: CASSLRGETIYEQYF. CDR3 nucleotides: TGCGCCAGCAGCCTCCGGGGGGAGACCATCTACGAGCAGTACTTC.

V usage is TRBV12-3 or TRBV12-4 and J usage is TRBJ2-2; tentative D call: TRBD1 (6 bases). Trimming took off 8 bases at V and 6 bases at J, with 19 bases between the two ends. This CDR3 has 15 amino acids. The CDR3 region is CASPKGVWGAGELFF. CDR3 DNA sequence: TGTGCCAGCCCGAAGGGGGTTTGGGGAGCCGGGGAGCTGTTTTTT.

This clonotype has a handful of counts. The chain recombines TRBV5-1 with TRBJ2-7; the D is unclear. The CDR3 is made up of 13 amino acids. V was cut by 0 bases and J by 3 bases, with 7 bases left in between. The V gene's germline CDR1 is SGHRS and CDR2 YFSETQ. DNA for the CDR3: TGCGCCAGCAGCTTGGGCGACGACTACGAGCAGTACTTC. This codes for CASSLGDDYEQYF.

This clonotype has just one count. This chain uses TRBV7-2 with TRBJ1-5, with 8 bases lining up with TRBD1. Germline CDR1 and CDR2: SGHTA and FQGNSA. The CDR3 has 15 amino acids. V lost 4 bases, J lost 1 base, and 3 bases stayed unmatched. CDR3 sequence (DNA): TGTGCCAGCAGCTGGACAGGGTTAAGCAATCAGCCCCAGCATTTT. Translation gives CASSWTGLSNQPQHF.

The V call is TRBV12-3 or TRBV12-4, the J call TRBJ2-5; TRBD2 might be the D (7 bases). The CDR3 sequence is 12 residues long. The V gene lost 8 bases and the J gene lost 4 bases, with 11 bases spanning the gap. CDR3 nucleotide sequence: TGTGCCAGCGGGGGGGCAGGAGAGACCCAGTACTTC. It translates to CASGGAGETQYF.

The CDR3 DNA is TGTGCCTGGAGTGTACGGGAAGGGTACGGCGGCTACACCTTC. Its translation is CAWSVREGYGGYTF. The chain couples TRBV30 to TRBJ1-2; D unclear. CDR1 and CDR2 (germline): GTSNPN, SVGIG (reference sequence). V was clipped by 0 bases and J by 8 bases, with 16 bases between them. This CDR3 has 14 amino acids.

The CDR3 here is CSVESFGELFF. CDR3 coding DNA: TGCAGCGTCGAAAGCTTCGGGGAGCTGTTTTTT. This chain links TRBV29-1 with TRBJ2-2, with D unresolved. The CDR3 length is 11 residues. The V end lost 6 bases, the J end lost 7 bases, and 9 bases lay between the germline ends. CDR1 SQVTM and CDR2 ANQGSEA come from the germline V gene.

This clonotype has only a few counts. The chain is built from TRBV7-9 and TRBJ2-3; the match to TRBD1 covers 12 bases. J lost 3 bases, V lost 5 bases, and 9 bases had no gene match. The CDR3 has 17 amino acids. CDR1 SEHNR and CDR2 FQNEAQ come from the germline V gene (reference sequence). CDR3 in amino acids: CASSGRGTGGFTDTQYF. The CDR3 region has the DNA TGTGCCAGCAGCGGCCGAGGGACAGGGGGCTTTACAGATACGCAGTATTTT.

Details on this clonotype: This may stem from a read error, because a much larger clone lies one nucleotide away. In nucleotides, the CDR3 is TGTGTCAGCAGCTTAGGCTCCTCCACAGGCTATGGCTACACCTTC. It specifies CVSSLGSSTGYGYTF. The rearrangement links TRBV7-9 to TRBJ1-2; maybe TRBD1 (5 bases). The germline CDR1 and CDR2 sequences are SEHNR and FQNEAQ (reference sequence). This CDR3 contains 15 residues.

The chain recombines TRBV13 with TRBJ2-7; TRBD2 matches at 12 bases. Germline V lookup: CDR1 PRHDT, CDR2 FYEKMQ (reference sequence). The CDR3 is 19 residues long. Trimming at V came to 5 bases and at J to 4 bases, leaving 18 bases not matched to a gene. The CDR3 region is CASSLRGKLAGGPQYEQYF. In DNA form, the CDR3 reads TGTGCCAGCAGCCTTCGGGGGAAACTAGCGGGAGGCCCACAATACGAGCAGTACTTC.

The chain couples TRBV29-1 to TRBJ2-1; D perhaps matches TRBD2 (6 bases). Germline V CDR1 and CDR2: SQVTM, ANQGSEA. CDR3 size: 15 residues. V shed 4 bases and J shed 0 bases, with 13 bases lying between them. The CDR3 reads CSVAGGKSSYNEQFF. In nucleotides, the CDR3 is TGCAGCGTTGCCGGGGGAAAGAGCTCCTACAATGAGCAGTTCTTC.

The table lists this clonotype with a few counts. The chain has TRBV24-1 and TRBJ1-2; D unclear. The V end lost 4 bases, the J end lost 7 bases, and 12 bases lay between the germline ends. This CDR3 has 13 amino acids. Germline V CDR1 and CDR2: KGHDR, SFDVKD. The CDR3 spells CATSDYTLSGYTF. The CDR3 nucleotides read TGTGCCACCAGTGACTACACTTTAAGTGGCTACACCTTC.

The chain recombines TRBV4-1 with TRBJ1-1; D not certain. Per the germline V gene, CDR1 is MGHRA and CDR2 is YSYEKL. Deletions cut 0 bases from V and 1 base from J, with 6 bases between. The CDR3 runs 14 residues. The CDR3, as DNA: TGCGCCAGCAGCCAAGAGAGGAGGAACACTGAAGCTTTCTTT. Its translation is CASSQERRNTEAFF.

The chain couples TRBV11-1 to TRBJ1-1, with D possibly matching TRBD1 (6 bases). CDR3 length: 14 amino acids. CDR1 and CDR2 (germline): SGHAT, FQDESV (reference sequence). V shed 5 bases and J shed 4 bases, with 14 bases lying between them. The CDR3 DNA follows: TGTGCCAGCAGCATGCCGGGACAACCCACTGAAGCTTTCTTT. It translates to CASSMPGQPTEAFF.

This clonotype was picked up a small number of times. The chain's CDR3 is CASSPGQVSLYTDTQYF. The CDR3 DNA reads TGTGCCAGCAGCCCGGGACAGGTCTCTTTGTACACAGATACGCAGTATTTT. The chain links TRBV7-6 to TRBJ2-3; 8 bases match TRBD1. Losses at the gene ends were 5 bases for V and 2 bases for J; bases not matched to a gene: 12. The CDR3 runs to 17 residues. Germline lookup yields CDR1 SGHVS and CDR2 FNYEAQ.

CDR3 in DNA: TGTGCCAGCAGTAAACCGGGACTGAGCTCCTACGAGCAGTACTTC. This codes for CASSKPGLSSYEQYF. This chain connects TRBV5-4 to TRBJ2-7, with D possibly matching TRBD2 (6 bases). This CDR3 region has 15 residues. Germline CDR1 is SGHNT and CDR2 is YYREEE (reference sequence). Between the trimmed V and J ends, which lost 5 bases and 0 bases, there was a span of 15 bases.

V gene TRBV3-1 combines with J gene TRBJ2-3; D remains unclear. The V and J ends lost 5 bases and 2 bases respectively, with 5 bases between them. This CDR3 region has 12 residues. Germline V CDR1 and CDR2: LGHDT, YNNKEL (reference sequence). The CDR3 loop reads CASSAFTDTQYF. The CDR3, as DNA: TGTGCCAGCAGCGCTTTCACAGATACGCAGTATTTT.

The table lists this clonotype with a few counts. The rearrangement uses TRBV27 and TRBJ2-1; TRBD1 or TRBD2 may be the D gene (5 bases each). Germline CDR1 MNHEY, CDR2 SMNVEV (reference sequence). CDR3 size: 14 residues. V lost 5 bases and J 3 bases, leaving 11 bases between the germline ends. CDR3 amino acids: CASSPEGIYNEQFF. CDR3 sequence (DNA): TGTGCCAGCAGTCCCGAGGGGATCTACAATGAGCAGTTCTTC.